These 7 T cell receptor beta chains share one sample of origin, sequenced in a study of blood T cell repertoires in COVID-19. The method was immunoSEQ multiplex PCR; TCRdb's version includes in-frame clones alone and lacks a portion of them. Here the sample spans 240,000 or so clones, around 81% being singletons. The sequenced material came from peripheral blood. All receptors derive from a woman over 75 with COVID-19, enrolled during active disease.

In DNA, the CDR3 is TGCAGCGTGACACCGAACCAAGAGACCCAGTACTTC. Its protein product is CSVTPNQETQYF. The chain joins TRBV29-1 to TRBJ2-5; D is ambiguous. The V gene lost 6 bases and the J gene lost 0 bases, with 8 bases spanning the gap. Germline CDR1 SQVTM, CDR2 ANQGSEA. This CDR3 region has 12 residues.

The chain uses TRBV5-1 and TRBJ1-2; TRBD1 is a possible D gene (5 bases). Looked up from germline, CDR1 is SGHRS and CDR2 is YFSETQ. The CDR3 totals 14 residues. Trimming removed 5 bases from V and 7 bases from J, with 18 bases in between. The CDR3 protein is CASRSTASDSGYTF. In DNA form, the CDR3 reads TGCGCCAGCAGGTCGACAGCTAGTGATTCTGGCTACACCTTC. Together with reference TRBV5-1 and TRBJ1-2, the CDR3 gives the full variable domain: KAGVTQTPRYLIKTRGQQVTLSCSPISGHRSVSWYQQTPGQGLQFLFEYFSETQRNKGNFPGRFSGRQFSNSRSEMNVSTLELGDSALYLCASRSTASDSGYTFGSGTRLTVV.

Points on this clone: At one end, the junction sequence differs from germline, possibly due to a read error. The CDR3 bases are TGTGCCAGTGGACAGGGAGTTAATTCACCCCTTCACTTT. The encoded protein is CASGQGVNSPLHF. The rearrangement joins TRBV2 to TRBJ1-6; TRBD1 aligns across 8 bases. CDR1 and CDR2 from the germline V gene are SNHLY and FYNNEI. The CDR3 length is 13 residues.

CDR3 residues: CASSDLASEQYF. CDR3 nucleotide sequence: TGTGCCAGCAGTGATTTAGCCAGCGAGCAGTACTTC. This chain connects TRBV6-1 to TRBJ2-7; D is undetermined. This CDR3 is 12 amino acids long. The germline V gene encodes CDR1 MNHNS and CDR2 SASEGT. With 3 bases removed from V and 6 bases from J, the gap between germline ends came to 9 bases.

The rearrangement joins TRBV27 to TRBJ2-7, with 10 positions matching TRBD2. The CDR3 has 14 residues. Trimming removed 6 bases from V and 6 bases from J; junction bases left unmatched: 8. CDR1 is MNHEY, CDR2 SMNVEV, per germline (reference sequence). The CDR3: CASRLAGGSSEQYF. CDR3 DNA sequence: TGTGCCAGCAGGTTAGCGGGAGGATCAAGCGAGCAGTACTTC.

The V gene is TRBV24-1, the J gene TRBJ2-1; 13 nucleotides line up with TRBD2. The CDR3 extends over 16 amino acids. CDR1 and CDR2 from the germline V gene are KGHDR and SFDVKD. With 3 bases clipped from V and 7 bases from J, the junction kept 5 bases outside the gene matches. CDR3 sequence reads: CATSDPGTSGVNEQFF. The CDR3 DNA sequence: TGTGCCACCAGTGATCCTGGGACTAGCGGGGTAAATGAGCAGTTCTTC.

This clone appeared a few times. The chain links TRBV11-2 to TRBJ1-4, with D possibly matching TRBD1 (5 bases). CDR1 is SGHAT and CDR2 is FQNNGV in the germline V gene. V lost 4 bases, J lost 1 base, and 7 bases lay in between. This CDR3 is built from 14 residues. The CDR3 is CASSSDRTNEKLFF. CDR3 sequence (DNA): TGTGCCAGCAGCTCCGACAGAACTAATGAAAAACTGTTTTTT.